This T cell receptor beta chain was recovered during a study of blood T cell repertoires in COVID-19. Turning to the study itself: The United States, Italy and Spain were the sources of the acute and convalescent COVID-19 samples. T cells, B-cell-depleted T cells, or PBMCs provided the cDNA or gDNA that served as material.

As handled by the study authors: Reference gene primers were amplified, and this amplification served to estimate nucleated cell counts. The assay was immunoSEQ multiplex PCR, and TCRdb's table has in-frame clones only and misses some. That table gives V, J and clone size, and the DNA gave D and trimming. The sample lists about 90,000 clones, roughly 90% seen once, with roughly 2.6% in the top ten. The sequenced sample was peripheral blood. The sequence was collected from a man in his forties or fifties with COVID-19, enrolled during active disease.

CDR3 sequence: CAISAQTYEQYF. The CDR3 nucleotides are TGTGCCATCAGTGCACAGACCTACGAGCAGTACTTC. The J gene is TRBJ2-7, the V gene TRBV10-3; unclear D gene. This CDR3 spans 12 amino acids. Deletions cut 4 bases from V and 2 bases from J, with 6 bases between. Germline V gene sequence: CDR1 ENHRY, CDR2 SYGVKD.